This T cell receptor (beta chain) was captured in a study of a mutant IDH1 vaccine in newly diagnosed glioma. Study overall: Those enrolled had earlier been treated with radiotherapy, temozolomide, or both, mostly both.

Clones were read by immunoSEQ multiplex PCR, and TCRdb kept only the in-frame ones, dropping some. The sample contains approximately 41,000 clones, around 81% of which appear only once. About this clone: Its antigen is unidentified.

The V gene lost 4 bases and the J gene lost 1 base, with 8 bases spanning the gap. From germline, CDR1 is SEHNR and CDR2 FQNEAQ (reference sequence). The CDR3 is 13 residues long. Time point specified: week 23, last vaccination. The study gave 300 ug of mutant IDH1 20-mer peptide per vaccine dose, with topical imiquimod. Sequencing used PBMCs, obtained from a glioma patient whose treatment included an IDH1 peptide vaccine. The TCR sequence derives from a woman in her forties with glioma. Some clones in this sample may be carry-over from other donors' samples. V and J are TRBV7-9 and TRBJ2-7; D is unresolved. CDR3 bases: TGTGCCAGCAGCTCCCCGGGTTCCTACGAGCAGTACTTC. It translates to CASSSPGSYEQYF.